One sample yielded the 30 T cell receptor beta chains listed below, sequenced in a study of cytomegalovirus exposure and HLA in healthy donors (dated by TCRdb to about 2017). Library creation used the immunoSEQ multiplex PCR assay. The multiplex PCR relied on a mix of 60 forward primers for TCR Vbeta segments and 13 reverse primers for TCR Jbeta segments. Entries here come from immuneACCESS through TCRdb and include only in-frame sequences with V and J called. Some clones fail to appear in such tables; in the studies checked, an unresolved V gene covers under half of the shortfall, and the cause of the remainder is unknown. In this sample the table shows fewer than 200,000 clones, 80% to 90% of which occur a single time. Clones ranked in the top ten supply 7% of the sample. Sequenced material: PBMCs. All receptors derive from a woman aged 25-40 years in good health and CMV-seropositive.

This clone is a singleton in its sample. V is TRBV5-4 and J is TRBJ2-7; D is perhaps TRBD2 (6 bases). Trimming stripped 0 bases from V and 5 bases from J, with 15 bases between. The CDR3 runs to 15 residues. Germline V gene lookup returns CDR1 SGHNT and CDR2 YYREEE (reference sequence). The CDR3 here is CASSLGLGQGDEQYF. The CDR3 DNA sequence: TGTGCCAGCAGCTTGGGACTAGGGCAGGGCGACGAGCAGTACTTC.

The chain combines TRBV7-9 with TRBJ2-7, with TRBD2 as a possible D gene (5 bases). CDR1 SEHNR and CDR2 FQNEAQ come from the germline V gene (reference sequence). The CDR3 sequence is 14 residues long. Trimming took 2 bases from V and 5 from J, leaving 13 bases between them. CDR3 in DNA: TGTGCCAGCAGCTTAACGGCTTATAGCGACGAGCAGTACTTC. Translation gives CASSLTAYSDEQYF.

A single count supports this clone. The rearrangement uses TRBV2 and TRBJ1-1; D remains unclear. The CDR3 is made up of 12 amino acids. The V and J ends lost 8 bases and 5 bases respectively, with 12 bases between them. The V gene's germline CDR1 is SNHLY and CDR2 FYNNEI. DNA for the CDR3: TGTGCCAGCGGCCACCCCGGGACTGAAGCTTTCTTT. Encoded protein: CASGHPGTEAFF.

A few counts support this clone. CDR3 sequence reads: CASRAPGQGAADTQYF. The CDR3 DNA sequence: TGTGCCAGCAGAGCGCCGGGACAGGGGGCGGCAGATACGCAGTATTTT. This chain uses TRBV9 with TRBJ2-3, with 12 nucleotides matching TRBD1. The CDR3 is 16 residues long. V lost 5 bases, J lost 4 bases, and 8 bases stayed unmatched. Germline lookup yields CDR1 SGDLS and CDR2 YYNGEE.

V gene TRBV18 combines with J gene TRBJ1-6; D might be TRBD1 (6 bases). There are 13 residues in the CDR3. CDR1 KGHSH and CDR2 LQKENI come from the germline V gene. Deletions cut 10 bases from V and 10 bases from J, with 17 bases between. CDR3 sequence reads: CATRGRGDSPLHF. For the CDR3, the DNA is TGTGCCACTAGGGGGAGGGGTGACTCACCCCTCCACTTT.

The chain combines TRBV7-8 with TRBJ2-7; D gene unclear. The germline V gene has CDR1 SGHVS and CDR2 FQNEAQ. V was cut by 6 bases and J by 2 bases, with 11 bases left in between. This CDR3 is built from 13 residues. The CDR3 reads CASRLETAYEQYF. The CDR3 bases are TGTGCCAGCAGGCTAGAGACGGCCTACGAGCAGTACTTC.

This chain uses TRBV29-1 with TRBJ2-2; D possibly corresponds to TRBD2 (5 bases). Germline V gene data show CDR1 as SQVTM and CDR2 as ANQGSEA. Between the trimmed V and J ends, which lost 0 bases and 0 bases, there was a span of 20 bases. The CDR3 runs to 19 residues. CDR3 loop: CSVEDPQFRGPTNTGELFF. In nucleotides, the CDR3 is TGCAGCGTTGAAGATCCTCAGTTCCGAGGGCCAACGAACACCGGGGAGCTGTTTTTT.

The chain combines TRBV5-6 with TRBJ1-5; no definite D call. V was pared by 1 base and J by 1 base, with 9 bases between. The CDR3 loop spans 15 amino acids. Germline CDR1 is SGHDT and CDR2 is YYEEEE. The CDR3 protein is CASSLFSRSNQPQHF. The CDR3 DNA is TGTGCCAGCAGCTTGTTCTCTAGGAGCAATCAGCCCCAGCATTTT.

DNA for the CDR3: TGTGCCAGCAGTGTAGAACTCGCAGATACGCAGTATTTT. It specifies CASSVELADTQYF. The gene calls are TRBV6-4 and TRBJ2-3; D ambiguous. Per the germline V gene, CDR1 is MRHNA and CDR2 is SNTAGT. The CDR3 runs to 13 residues. V was trimmed by 4 bases and J by 4 bases, leaving 9 bases between them.

The genes are TRBV7-9 and TRBJ2-2; TRBD1 might be the D (6 bases). V dropped 5 bases and J dropped 5 bases, with 18 bases sitting between them. Germline V gene sequence: CDR1 SEHNR, CDR2 FQNEAQ (reference sequence). This CDR3 spans 16 amino acids. The CDR3 is CASSGASGTLTGELFF. For the CDR3, the DNA is TGTGCCAGCAGCGGAGCTTCCGGGACACTAACCGGGGAGCTGTTTTTT.

The chain joins TRBV6-1 to TRBJ1-1; the D gene is possibly TRBD1 (5 bases). There are 15 residues in the CDR3. V lost 6 bases and J 0 bases, leaving 14 bases between the germline ends. The germline gives CDR1 MNHNS, CDR2 SASEGT. CDR3 amino acids: CASSARGGVNTEAFF. In nucleotides, the CDR3 is TGTGCCAGCAGCGCCCGTGGAGGGGTGAACACTGAAGCTTTCTTT.

The CDR3 nucleotides are TGTGCCTGTGGCAGGGGCGACACTGAAGCTTTCTTT. Amino acid sequence: CACGRGDTEAFF. The chain carries TRBV19 and TRBJ1-1; D may be TRBD1 (6 bases). The germline V and J ends were trimmed by 11 bases and 3 bases, with 13 bases remaining between them. Germline loops: CDR1 LNHDA, CDR2 SQIVND (reference sequence). The CDR3 length is 12 residues.

The chain combines TRBV5-1 with TRBJ2-5; D might be TRBD2 (5 bases). Trimming took off 0 bases at V and 7 bases at J, with 16 bases between the two ends. Per the germline V gene, CDR1 is SGHRS and CDR2 is YFSETQ. This CDR3 comprises 15 residues. CDR3 sequence: CASSLVPGVEVTQYF. Here the CDR3 DNA reads TGCGCCAGCAGCTTGGTCCCGGGTGTGGAGGTGACCCAGTACTTC. Drawing the rest from reference TRBV5-1 and TRBJ2-5, the complete variable domain is KAGVTQTPRYLIKTRGQQVTLSCSPISGHRSVSWYQQTPGQGLQFLFEYFSETQRNKGNFPGRFSGRQFSNSRSEMNVSTLELGDSALYLCASSLVPGVEVTQYFGPGTRLLVL.

The chain is built from TRBV4-2 and TRBJ1-2; 8 bases agree with TRBD1. Germline V gene lookup returns CDR1 LGHNA and CDR2 YNFKEQ. Unmatched junction bases numbered 4, after V lost 6 bases and J lost 4 bases. The CDR3 loop spans 13 amino acids. The CDR3 DNA is TGTGCCAGCAGGGGCCAGGGGGCCTATGGCTACACCTTC. It is translated as CASRGQGAYGYTF.

The chain employs TRBV29-1 and TRBJ1-3; D is undetermined. The CDR3 has 14 residues. Trimming took off 2 bases at V and 0 bases at J, with 8 bases between the two ends. Germline CDR1 reads SQVTM; CDR2 reads ANQGSEA. CDR3 bases: TGCAGCGTTGAATCACCAGTCTCTGGAAACACCATATATTTT. It specifies CSVESPVSGNTIYF.

The V gene is TRBV9, the J gene TRBJ1-4; 11 nucleotides line up with TRBD1. The CDR3 has 17 amino acids. V was clipped by 0 bases and J by 6 bases; unmatched bases: 7. CDR1 is SGDLS and CDR2 is YYNGEE in the germline V gene. The CDR3 DNA reads TGTGCCAGCAGCGTAGCCCCGGGGGGACAGGGGGATGAAAAACTGTTTTTT. Translation: CASSVAPGGQGDEKLFF.

V usage is TRBV4-2 and J usage is TRBJ1-3, with TRBD1 identical over 9 bases. Germline assignment: CDR1 LGHNA and CDR2 YNFKEQ. Trimming at V came to 4 bases and at J to 8 bases, leaving 6 bases not matched to a gene. This CDR3 contains 14 residues. DNA for the CDR3: TGTGCCAGCAGCCCCACAGGGGGCAGAGACACCATATATTTT. Its protein product is CASSPTGGRDTIYF.

This clone was counted a few times. The chain links TRBV4-1 to TRBJ2-5; TRBD2 agrees at 11 bases. The CDR3 loop spans 16 amino acids. V dropped 2 bases and J dropped 0; count of bases not matched to a gene: 2. CDR1 and CDR2 (germline): MGHRA, YSYEKL. The CDR3 DNA reads as TGCGCCAGCAGCCAATGGACTAGCGGGCACCAAGAGACCCAGTACTTC. It codes for CASSQWTSGHQETQYF.

The chain uses TRBV14 and TRBJ1-6; no clear D gene. The CDR3 has 13 residues. V was cut by 0 bases and J by 10 bases, with 7 bases left in between. Germline CDR1 is SGHDN and CDR2 is FVKESK. CDR3 region: CASSQDRSSPLHF. The DNA of the CDR3 is TGTGCCAGCAGCCAAGATCGGAGCTCACCCCTCCACTTT.

The V call is TRBV7-2, the J call TRBJ1-2; 8 positions agree with TRBD1. V was clipped by 4 bases and J by 2 bases; unmatched bases: 6. The CDR3 spans 15 residues. Looked up from germline, CDR1 is SGHTA and CDR2 is FQGNSA. The CDR3 spells CASSSPGQANYGYTF. DNA of the CDR3: TGTGCCAGCAGCTCTCCGGGACAGGCAAACTATGGCTACACCTTC.

The chain employs TRBV5-5 and TRBJ1-5; D is uncertain. Germline CDR1 SGHKS, CDR2 YYEKEE (reference sequence). With 0 bases removed from V and 7 bases from J, the gap between germline ends came to 11 bases. CDR3 length equals 14 residues. The CDR3 here is CASSLAAFGQPQHF. The CDR3, as DNA: TGTGCCAGCAGCTTGGCCGCATTCGGGCAGCCCCAGCATTTT.

The chain is built from TRBV5-1 and TRBJ1-5; D may be TRBD1 (6 bases). The germline V gene encodes CDR1 SGHRS and CDR2 YFSETQ. The CDR3 length is 14 residues. V lost 1 base to trimming and J lost 6 bases, with 11 bases between them. CDR3 region: CASSLLGATQPQHF. The CDR3 DNA follows: TGCGCCAGCAGCTTGTTGGGGGCTACTCAGCCCCAGCATTTT.

This clone was seen only a few times. V and J are TRBV9 and TRBJ1-2, with D perhaps matching TRBD1 (6 bases). CDR1 is SGDLS and CDR2 is YYNGEE in the germline V gene. V lost 1 base, J lost 6 bases, and 19 bases lay in between. This CDR3 comprises 16 residues. DNA for the CDR3: TGTGCCAGCAGCGTAAGGCAGGGGCTGGCTGGGGATGGCTACACCTTC. Encoded protein: CASSVRQGLAGDGYTF.

This clone was seen only once. CDR3 residues: CASSLEQITYGYTF. CDR3 coding DNA: TGTGCCAGCAGCCTCGAACAGATTACCTATGGCTACACCTTC. This chain connects TRBV2 to TRBJ1-2; no clear D. V lost 6 bases to trimming and J lost 4 bases, with 15 bases between them. The CDR3 runs 14 residues. Per the germline V gene, CDR1 is SNHLY and CDR2 is FYNNEI.

The gene calls are TRBV2 and TRBJ2-1, with a tentative D call TRBD1 (5 bases). The CDR3 length is 13 residues. Trimming stripped 10 bases from V and 5 bases from J, with 15 bases between. Germline V gene data show CDR1 as SNHLY and CDR2 as FYNNEI. CDR3 in amino acids: CATSTGAHNEQFF. CDR3 DNA: TGTGCCACCTCAACAGGCGCCCACAATGAGCAGTTCTTC.

The CDR3 sequence: CASSYGDISYEQYF. Written as DNA, the CDR3 is TGTGCCAGCAGTTACGGGGACATCTCCTACGAGCAGTACTTC. The rearrangement links TRBV6-5 to TRBJ2-5; possibly TRBD1 for D (6 bases). The J call may be wrong; the DNA end is better matched by TRBJ2-7. From germline, CDR1 is MNHEY and CDR2 SVGAGI. The CDR3 is 14 residues long.

V gene TRBV10-3 combines with J gene TRBJ1-1; D possibly corresponds to TRBD1 (5 bases). The ends were cut back, 4 bases at V and 1 base at J, with 7 bases in the middle. Germline-derived CDR1 and CDR2 are ENHRY and SYGVKD. The CDR3 contains 13 residues. The CDR3 here is CAISVTGNTEAFF. The CDR3 DNA follows: TGTGCCATCAGTGTAACAGGGAACACTGAAGCTTTCTTT.

The chain couples TRBV5-6 to TRBJ1-1; tentatively, D is TRBD1 (6 bases). The CDR3 sequence is 14 residues long. V was clipped by 6 bases and J by 3 bases, with 15 bases between them. Looked up from germline, CDR1 is SGHDT and CDR2 is YYEEEE. The CDR3 nucleotides read TGTGCCAGCATTTCGGGGGGCGAGGACACTGAAGCTTTCTTT. Protein product: CASISGGEDTEAFF.

The CDR3 DNA is TGCGCCAGCAGCTTGGCCTTCTTAGTGGTAAGGGGCCCCGACACTGAAGCTTTCTTT. This encodes CASSLAFLVVRGPDTEAFF. This chain connects TRBV5-1 to TRBJ1-1, with a tentative D call TRBD1 (5 bases). CDR1 is SGHRS, CDR2 YFSETQ, per germline. V dropped 0 bases and J dropped 3 bases, with 24 bases sitting between them. The CDR3 has 19 residues. The variable domain in full, completed from reference TRBV5-1 and TRBJ1-1, reads KAGVTQTPRYLIKTRGQQVTLSCSPISGHRSVSWYQQTPGQGLQFLFEYFSETQRNKGNFPGRFSGRQFSNSRSEMNVSTLELGDSALYLCASSLAFLVVRGPDTEAFFGQGTRLTVV.

V gene TRBV6-1 combines with J gene TRBJ2-7; 8 bases agree with TRBD1. Germline lookup yields CDR1 MNHNS and CDR2 SASEGT. CDR3 size: 15 residues. Germline trimming cut 6 bases from V and 0 bases from J; bases unmatched to any gene: 7. CDR3 coding DNA: TGTGCCAGCAGGCCGGGACAGGTTTACTCCTACGAGCAGTACTTC. Protein: CASRPGQVYSYEQYF.